Shown below are 5 T cell receptor beta chains from a single sample sequenced in a study of identical twins. TCRdb independently ran MiXCR on the 5' RACE reads; one entry per CDR3 protein. The table includes around 280,000 distinct CDR3 sequences, approximately 8.5% detected once. These data are also associated with another study on yellow fever vaccine responses in identical twins.

The sample consisted of memory (CD45RO+) T cells sorted from blood. Receptors were obtained from a woman aged 18 to 35 in good health.

This clonotype was recorded a few times. The chain employs TRBV5-1 and TRBJ2-5, with TRBD1 matching 8 bases. This CDR3 region has 14 residues. Losses at the gene ends were 4 bases for V and 5 bases for J; bases not matched to a gene: 7. Germline-derived CDR1 and CDR2 are SGHRS and YFSETQ. The DNA of the CDR3 is TGCGCCAGCAGCCCTCAGGGGGCCGGGGAGACCCAGTACTTC. Translated, it gives CASSPQGAGETQYF. The entire variable domain, with the rest obtained from reference TRBV5-1 and TRBJ2-5, is as follows: KAGVTQTPRYLIKTRGQQVTLSCSPISGHRSVSWYQQTPGQGLQFLFEYFSETQRNKGNFPGRFSGRQFSNSRSEMNVSTLELGDSALYLCASSPQGAGETQYFGPGTRLLVL.

This clonotype has a count of ten or more. The J gene is TRBJ2-1, the V gene TRBV20-1, with a possible D match to TRBD1 (6 bases). The CDR3 is 15 residues long. Per the germline V gene, CDR1 is DFQATT and CDR2 is SNEGSKA (reference sequence). The germline V and J ends were trimmed by 7 bases and 2 bases, with 18 bases remaining between them. For the CDR3, the DNA is TGCAGTGTTCGAAGGGGGACCGGGGCCTACAATGAGCAGTTCTTC. Translated, it gives CSVRRGTGAYNEQFF.

This clonotype was observed at least ten times. The chain combines TRBV12-3 or TRBV12-4 with TRBJ2-7; D gene uncertain. The CDR3 is made up of 13 amino acids. The ends were cut back, 1 base at V and 3 bases at J, with 7 bases in the middle. The CDR3 DNA sequence: TGTGCCAGCAGTTTAGGGGAAGGCTACGAGCAGTACTTC. Its protein product is CASSLGEGYEQYF.

This clonotype was found once. The J gene is TRBJ2-1, the V gene TRBV18; 14 bases are a match to TRBD2. Unmatched junction bases numbered 12, after V lost 6 bases and J lost 8 bases. CDR3 size: 17 residues. The germline V gene has CDR1 KGHSH and CDR2 LQKENI. The CDR3 coding sequence is TGTGCCAGCTCCCTTGCCGGGACTAGCGGGAGAGGCGATGAGCAGTTCTTC. Its protein product is CASSLAGTSGRGDEQFF.

This clonotype was counted only a few times. The chain uses TRBV10-3 and TRBJ2-1; weak D call: TRBD1 (5 bases). Germline V gives CDR1 ENHRY, CDR2 SYGVKD. V shed 6 bases and J shed 4 bases, with 16 bases lying between them. CDR3 length equals 15 residues. CDR3 coding DNA: TGTGCCATCAGAGCCGGACACCTTCCTTACAATGAGCAGTTCTTC. Its translation is CAIRAGHLPYNEQFF.